This TCR beta chain comes out of a study of blood T cell repertoires in COVID-19. This table comes from immunoSEQ multiplex PCR, and its TCRdb copy is limited to in-frame clones, with some not included. This sample yields 35,000 to 45,000 clones, of which roughly nine tenths are seen a single time; 8% to 9.5% belongs to the top ten. The sample taken for sequencing was peripheral blood. This TCR derives from a man between 45 and 60 years old with active COVID-19.

CDR3 nucleotides: TGTGCCGTACGGTTCACCGGGGAGCTGTTTTTT. Its protein product is CAVRFTGELFF. The chain recombines TRBV12-3 or TRBV12-4 with TRBJ2-2; D gene ambiguous. V lost 11 bases to trimming and J lost 4 bases, with 8 bases between them. CDR3 size: 11 residues.